This T cell receptor (beta chain) was recovered during a study of blood T cell repertoires in COVID-19. Study information: Spain, Italy and the United States supplied samples that represented acute and convalescent COVID-19. In each case, the material was cDNA or gDNA derived from T cells, B-cell-depleted T cells, or PBMCs.

Looked up from germline, CDR1 is MGHDK and CDR2 is SYGVNS. The CDR3 has 15 amino acids. V dropped 2 bases and J dropped 10; count of bases not matched to a gene: 9. Authors' processing steps: Reference gene primers were amplified, and this amplification served to estimate nucleated cell counts. Profiled with immunoSEQ multiplex PCR; TCRdb holds only in-frame clones, not every one. The DNA gave D and trimming, while V, J and clone size come from that table. Found here are fewer than 75,000 clones, around 86% of them singletons; the top ten hold around 7.9%. The sample taken for sequencing was peripheral blood. The J gene is TRBJ2-1, the V gene TRBV25-1; 9 bases are a match to TRBD2. The receptor was derived from a man aged 50 to 60 with active COVID-19. Written as DNA, the CDR3 is TGTGCCAGCAGTGAACCTAGCGGGAACGGCCGAGAGCAGTTCTTC. The encoded protein is CASSEPSGNGREQFF. Combining the CDR3 with reference TRBV25-1 and TRBJ2-1 gives the whole variable domain EADIYQTPRYLVIGTGKKITLECSQTMGHDKMYWYQQDPGMELHLIHYSYGVNSTEKGDLSSESTVSRIRTEHFPLTLESARPSHTSQYLCASSEPSGNGREQFFGPGTRLTVL.